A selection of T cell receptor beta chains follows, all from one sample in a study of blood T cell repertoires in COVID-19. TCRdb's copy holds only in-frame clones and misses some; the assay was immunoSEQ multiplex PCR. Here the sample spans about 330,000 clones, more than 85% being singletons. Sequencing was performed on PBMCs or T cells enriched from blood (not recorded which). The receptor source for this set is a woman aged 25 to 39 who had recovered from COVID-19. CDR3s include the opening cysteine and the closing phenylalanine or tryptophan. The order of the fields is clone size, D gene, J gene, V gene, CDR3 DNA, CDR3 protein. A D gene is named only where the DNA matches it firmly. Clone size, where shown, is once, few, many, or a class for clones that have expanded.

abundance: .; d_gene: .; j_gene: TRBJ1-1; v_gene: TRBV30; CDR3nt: TGTGCCTGGAGTGTTACACGGCAGGGAAGACTGAACACTGAAGCTTTCTTT; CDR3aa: CAWSVTRQGRLNTEAFF
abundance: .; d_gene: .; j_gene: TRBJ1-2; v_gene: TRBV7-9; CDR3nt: TGTGCCAGCAGCTTAGATCTCGCCGGTAGCGGCTACACCTTC; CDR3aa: CASSLDLAGSGYTF
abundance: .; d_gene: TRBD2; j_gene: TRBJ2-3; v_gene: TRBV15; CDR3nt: TGTGCCACCAGCAGAGTTAGCGGGGGGCCCGCGTCCGTCACAGATACGCAGTATTTT; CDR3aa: CATSRVSGGPASVTDTQYF
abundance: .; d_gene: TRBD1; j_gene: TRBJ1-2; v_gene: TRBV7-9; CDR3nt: TGTGCCAGCAGCGGGACAGGGGCCTCCTATGGCTACACCTTC; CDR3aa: CASSGTGASYGYTF
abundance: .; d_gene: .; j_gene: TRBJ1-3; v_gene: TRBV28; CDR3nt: TGTGCCAGCAGGGAGGGGAGCTCTGGAAACACCATATATTTT; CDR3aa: CASREGSSGNTIYF
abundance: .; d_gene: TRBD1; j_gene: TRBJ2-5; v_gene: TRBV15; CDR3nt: TGTGCCACCAGCAGCGACAGGGGGACTCAAGAGACCCAGTACTTC; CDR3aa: CATSSDRGTQETQYF
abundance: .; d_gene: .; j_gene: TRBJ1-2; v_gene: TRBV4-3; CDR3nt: TGCGCCAGCAGCCAAGATTCGGACAGTAACGGCTACACCTTC; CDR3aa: CASSQDSDSNGYTF
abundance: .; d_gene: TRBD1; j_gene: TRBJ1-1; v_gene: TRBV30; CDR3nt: TGTGCCTGGACCAGCCTGGGACAGGGATCCACTGAAGCTTTCTTT; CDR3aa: CAWTSLGQGSTEAFF
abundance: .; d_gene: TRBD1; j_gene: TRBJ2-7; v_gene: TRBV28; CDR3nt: TGTGCCAGCAGGCGACGAAACTATCAGGGACAGGGGGCCTCCTACGAGCAGTACTTC; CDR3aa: CASRRRNYQGQGASYEQYF
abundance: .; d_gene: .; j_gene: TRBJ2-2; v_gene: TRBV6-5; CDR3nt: TGTGCCAGCAGTTTGGGGGCGACCGGGGAGCTGTTTTTT; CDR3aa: CASSLGATGELFF
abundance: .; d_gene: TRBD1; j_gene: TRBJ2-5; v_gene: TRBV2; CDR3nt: TGTGCCAGCAGTGCGGACAGGGGGGAGGGGGAGACCCAGTACTTC; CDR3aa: CASSADRGEGETQYF
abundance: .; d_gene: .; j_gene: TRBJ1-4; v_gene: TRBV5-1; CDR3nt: TGCGCCAGCAGCCACGAACAGGACCTTGTAAGTGAAAAACTGTTTTTT; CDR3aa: CASSHEQDLVSEKLFF
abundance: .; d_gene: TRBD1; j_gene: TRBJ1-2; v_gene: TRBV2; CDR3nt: TGTGCCAGCAGGAAGGGACAGGGGAGATATGGCTACACCTTC; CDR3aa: CASRKGQGRYGYTF
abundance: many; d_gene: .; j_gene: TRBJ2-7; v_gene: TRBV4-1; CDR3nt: TGCGCCAGCAGCCAAGGGCTTTCCCACTCCTACGAGCAGTACTTC; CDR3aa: CASSQGLSHSYEQYF
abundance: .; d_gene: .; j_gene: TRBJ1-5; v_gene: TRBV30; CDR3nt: TGTGCCTGGAGGCGGGGGGCTAGCAATCAGCCCCAGCATTTT; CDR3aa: CAWRRGASNQPQHF
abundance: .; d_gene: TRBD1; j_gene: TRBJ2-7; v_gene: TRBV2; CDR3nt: TGTGCCAGCAGCCCTACCGGGACAGGGGACTACGAGCAGTACTTC; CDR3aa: CASSPTGTGDYEQYF
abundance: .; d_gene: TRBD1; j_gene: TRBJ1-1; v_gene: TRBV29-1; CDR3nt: TGCAGCGTTCAGGGGGCGATGGAGGCTTTCTTT; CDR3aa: CSVQGAMEAFF
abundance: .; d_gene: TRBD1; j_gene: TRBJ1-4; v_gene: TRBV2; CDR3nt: TGTGCCAGCAGTCTGGGGACAGAGCTTAATGAAAAACTGTTTTTT; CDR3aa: CASSLGTELNEKLFF
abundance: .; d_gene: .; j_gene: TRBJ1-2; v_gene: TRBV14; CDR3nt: TGTGCCAGCAGCCAGCCAGGGTCTGGCTACACCTTC; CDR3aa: CASSQPGSGYTF
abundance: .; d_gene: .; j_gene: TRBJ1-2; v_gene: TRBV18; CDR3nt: TGTGCCAGCTCACCCTCAGGAGGGGCTGACTATGGCTACACCTTC; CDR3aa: CASSPSGGADYGYTF
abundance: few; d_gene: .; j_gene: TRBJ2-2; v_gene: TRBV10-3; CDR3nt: TGTGCCATCAGTGAGTCGACAGGAGCGACCGGGGAGCTGTTTTTT; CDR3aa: CAISESTGATGELFF
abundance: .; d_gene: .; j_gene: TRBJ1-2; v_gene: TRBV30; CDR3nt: TGTGCCTGGAGTGTACAGTCCTATGGCTACACCTTC; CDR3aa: CAWSVQSYGYTF
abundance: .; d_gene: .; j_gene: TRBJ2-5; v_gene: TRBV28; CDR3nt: TGTGCCAGCAGTAGCACCCGGGGCCAGTACTTC; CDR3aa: CASSSTRGQYF
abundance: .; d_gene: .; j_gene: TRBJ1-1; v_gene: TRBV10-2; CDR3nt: TGCGCCAGCAGTGAAAGATCCGGGAACACTGAAGCTTTCTTT; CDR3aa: CASSERSGNTEAFF
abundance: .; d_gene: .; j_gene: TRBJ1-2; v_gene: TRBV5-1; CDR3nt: TGCGCCAGCAGCTTGTCCCAGGGGGGCTACACCTTC; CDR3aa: CASSLSQGGYTF
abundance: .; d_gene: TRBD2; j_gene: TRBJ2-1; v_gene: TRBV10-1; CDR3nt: TGCGCCAGCAGTCCCGCGGGACTAGCGGGGGCAACGTTTGTCCATGAGCAGTTCTTC; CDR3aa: CASSPAGLAGATFVHEQFF
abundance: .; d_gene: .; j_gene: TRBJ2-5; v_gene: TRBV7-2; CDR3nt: TGTGCCAGCAGCTTAGTATCAGGGCTCCAAGAGACCCAGTACTTC; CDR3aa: CASSLVSGLQETQYF
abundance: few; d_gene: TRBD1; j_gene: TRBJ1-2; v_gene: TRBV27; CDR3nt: TGTGCCAGCAGTTTTGGGACAGGGTGGGGAGGCTACACCTTC; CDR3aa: CASSFGTGWGGYTF
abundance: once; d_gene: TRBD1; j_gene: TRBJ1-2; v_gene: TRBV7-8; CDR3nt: TGTGCCAGCAGCTCTGGTGGACAGGGGGATGGCTACACCTTC; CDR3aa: CASSSGGQGDGYTF
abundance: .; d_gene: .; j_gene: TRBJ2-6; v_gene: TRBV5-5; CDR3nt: TGTGCCAGCAGCTTGGGGAGGGGTGGGGCCAACGTCCTGACTTTC; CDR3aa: CASSLGRGGANVLTF
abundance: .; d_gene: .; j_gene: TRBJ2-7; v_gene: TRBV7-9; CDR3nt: TGTGCCAACGGACCGGCGGGGACTGGGGACGAGCAGTACTTC; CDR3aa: CANGPAGTGDEQYF
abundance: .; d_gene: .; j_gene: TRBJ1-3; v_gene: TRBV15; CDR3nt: TGTGCCACCAGCAGCTTCGGGGAAGTGCCTGGAAACACCATATATTTT; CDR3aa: CATSSFGEVPGNTIYF
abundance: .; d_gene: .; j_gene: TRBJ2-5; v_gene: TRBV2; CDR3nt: TGTGCCAGCAGGACGGACATACAAGAGACCCAGTACTTC; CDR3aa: CASRTDIQETQYF
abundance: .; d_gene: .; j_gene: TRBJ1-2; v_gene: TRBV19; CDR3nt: TGTGCCAGTACCCCCACCGGGGGTTATGGCTACACCTTC; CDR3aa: CASTPTGGYGYTF
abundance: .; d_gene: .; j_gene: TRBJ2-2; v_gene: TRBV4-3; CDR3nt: TGCGCCAGCAGCCAAGACATGAACACCGGGGAGCTGTTTTTT; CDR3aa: CASSQDMNTGELFF
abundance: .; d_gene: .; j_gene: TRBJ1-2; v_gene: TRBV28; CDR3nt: TGTGCCAGCAGTTTATTTCAAAGAGGGGGCTACACCTTC; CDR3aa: CASSLFQRGGYTF
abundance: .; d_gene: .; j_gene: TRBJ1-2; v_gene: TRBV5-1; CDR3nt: TGCGCCAGCAGCTCCGCCGAGGTCACAGGGTATGGCTACACCTTC; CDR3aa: CASSSAEVTGYGYTF
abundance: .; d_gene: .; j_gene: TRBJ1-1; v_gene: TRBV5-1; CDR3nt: TGCGCCAGCAGCTTGGCCCCGGGATCACAGAACACTGAAGCTTTCTTT; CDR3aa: CASSLAPGSQNTEAFF
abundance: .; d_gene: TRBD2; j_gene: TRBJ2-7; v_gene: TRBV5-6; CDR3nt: TGTGCCAGCAGCCCGCCGGGACTAGCCTACGAGCAGTACTTC; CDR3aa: CASSPPGLAYEQYF
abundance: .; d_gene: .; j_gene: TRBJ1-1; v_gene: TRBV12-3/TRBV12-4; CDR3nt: TGTGCCAGCAGTCTGCGGGGCACTGAAGCTTTCTTT; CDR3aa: CASSLRGTEAFF
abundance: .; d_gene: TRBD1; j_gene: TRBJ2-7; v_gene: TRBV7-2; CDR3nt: TGTGCCAGCAGCTGGACAGGGGTTAGCTCCTACGAGCAGTACTTC; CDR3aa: CASSWTGVSSYEQYF
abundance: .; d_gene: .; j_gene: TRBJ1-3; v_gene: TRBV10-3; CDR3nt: TGTGCCACTTGGGAGGGGGGGAAAGGGCCTGGAAACACCATATATTTT; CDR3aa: CATWEGGKGPGNTIYF
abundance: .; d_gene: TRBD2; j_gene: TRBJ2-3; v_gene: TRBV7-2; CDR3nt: TGTGCCAGCAGCTTAAGGCGGGGGGGCACAGATACGCAGTATTTT; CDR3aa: CASSLRRGGTDTQYF
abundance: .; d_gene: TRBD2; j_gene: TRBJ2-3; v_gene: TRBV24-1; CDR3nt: TGTGCCACCAGTGATTTATCCGGGGGGGCCCCAGATACGCAGTATTTT; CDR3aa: CATSDLSGGAPDTQYF